A single sample gave rise to the 21 T cell receptor beta chains below, sequenced in a study of blood T cells in healthy people across ages. A sample-barcoded 5' primer and a J-beta primer mix were used in a second PCR of roughly 7 to 11 cycles. In TCRdb, the 5' RACE reads were re-called with MiXCR into one record per CDR3 protein. The sample has about 570,000 distinct CDR3 sequences, approximately 30% seen once; the top ten hold approximately 18%. Sequencing used blood. These receptors originate from a woman between 65 and 79 years old in good health.

As to this clonotype: A junction end diverges from the germline sequence, so it may reflect a read error. V gene TRBV20-1 combines with J gene TRBJ2-5, with D possibly matching TRBD2 (7 bases). CDR1 is DFQATT, CDR2 SNEGSKA, per germline (reference sequence). The CDR3 has 14 amino acids. The DNA of the CDR3 is TGCGGTGCTAGGGGCGCGGGGGCGGAGGAGACCCAGGACTTC. Encoded protein: CGARGAGAEETQDF.

V gene TRBV3-1 combines with J gene TRBJ1-1; D perhaps matches TRBD1 (6 bases). With 1 base removed from V and 6 bases from J, the gap between germline ends came to 12 bases. The CDR3 is made up of 14 amino acids. Germline values: CDR1 LGHDT, CDR2 YNNKEL (reference sequence). The CDR3 sequence is CASSQGSGGAEAFF. In DNA, the CDR3 is TGTGCCAGCAGCCAAGGTTCCGGGGGCGCTGAAGCTTTCTTT.

The genes are TRBV12-3 or TRBV12-4 and TRBJ2-5; 8 positions match TRBD2. The J call is in doubt because the DNA end fits TRBJ2-1 better. The CDR3 sequence is 15 residues long. This CDR3 is CASTLGTRRPNEQFF. In DNA, the CDR3 is TGTGCCAGCACCCTGGGGACTAGACGCCCCAATGAGCAGTTCTTC.

In its sample, this clonotype was seen a few times. The genes are TRBV28 and TRBJ2-1; 7 positions agree with TRBD1. The CDR3 runs to 13 residues. With V trimmed by 6 bases and J by 6 bases, 5 bases remained unmatched. CDR1 is MDHEN, CDR2 SYDVKM, per germline. The CDR3 nucleotides read TGTGCCAGCAGGCCTTACAGGGGCAATGAGCAGTTCTTC. Translation gives CASRPYRGNEQFF.

This clonotype was observed a few times. V gene TRBV18 combines with J gene TRBJ2-1; D unresolved. This CDR3 is built from 14 residues. Germline V gene data show CDR1 as KGHSH and CDR2 as LQKENI. Trimming shortened V by 4 bases and J by 5 bases, and 12 bases separated the two germline ends. CDR3 in DNA: TGTGCCAGCTCACTACTGGACGGTAACAATGAGCAGTTCTTC. Translated, it gives CASSLLDGNNEQFF.

The chain employs TRBV20-1 and TRBJ1-1, with TRBD1 identical over 10 bases. CDR1 DFQATT and CDR2 SNEGSKA come from the germline V gene (reference sequence). The trim removed 6 bases at V and 3 bases at J, leaving 7 bases unmatched. The length of the CDR3 is 14 residues. The chain's CDR3 is CSASRGTGDTEAFF. In nucleotides, the CDR3 is TGCAGTGCAAGCAGGGGGACAGGGGACACTGAAGCTTTCTTT.

This clonotype has a handful of counts. The rearrangement joins TRBV6-1 to TRBJ1-2; no reliable D call. This CDR3 contains 11 residues. Per germline, CDR1 MNHNS and CDR2 SASEGT. Trimming took 4 bases from V and 5 from J, leaving 5 bases between them. CDR3 sequence reads: CASSVVYGYTF. CDR3 in DNA: TGTGCCAGCAGTGTGGTATATGGCTACACCTTC.

In DNA form, the CDR3 reads TGCAGTGCCCCCTTGGGTGGAGTTAGGCAGCCCCAGCATTTT. Translated, it gives CSAPLGGVRQPQHF. V is TRBV20-1 and J is TRBJ1-5, with D hard to call. Looked up from germline, CDR1 is DFQATT and CDR2 is SNEGSKA (reference sequence). The CDR3 has 14 amino acids. The V end was cut by 6 bases, the J end by 7 bases, with 19 bases between.

The chain employs TRBV20-1 and TRBJ1-2; TRBD1 matches at 7 bases. Losses at the gene ends were 1 base for V and 1 base for J; bases not matched to a gene: 3. The length of the CDR3 is 14 residues. Germline V gives CDR1 DFQATT, CDR2 SNEGSKA (reference sequence). The CDR3 protein is CSARVGGFNYGYTF. Here the CDR3 DNA reads TGCAGTGCTAGAGTAGGGGGCTTTAACTATGGCTACACCTTC.

The table lists this clonotype with a few counts. The V call is TRBV5-1, the J call TRBJ1-5, with D unclear. The V and J ends lost 4 bases and 5 bases respectively, with 10 bases between them. The germline V gene encodes CDR1 SGHRS and CDR2 YFSETQ. The CDR3 has 13 amino acids. The CDR3: CASSPDMDQPQHF. The CDR3 DNA is TGCGCCAGCAGCCCAGACATGGATCAGCCCCAGCATTTT.

This clonotype was counted only a few times. This chain uses TRBV24-1 with TRBJ2-5, with unresolved D. The J call is uncertain, as TRBJ2-7 better fits the DNA end. The germline CDR1 and CDR2 sequences are KGHDR and SFDVKD. This CDR3 is 13 amino acids long. CDR3 sequence (DNA): TGTGCCACCAGTGATCGAGGAGATTACGAGCAGTACTTC. As protein: CATSDRGDYEQYF.

V and J are TRBV20-1 and TRBJ2-7; the match to TRBD2 covers 13 bases. The CDR3 loop spans 15 amino acids. V gave up 6 bases and J gave up 1 base; unmatched junction bases: 6. Germline V gives CDR1 DFQATT, CDR2 SNEGSKA (reference sequence). The CDR3 bases are TGCAGTGCAATGACTAGCGGGGGGCTTTCCTACGAGCAGTACTTC. Residues: CSAMTSGGLSYEQYF.

This chain joins TRBV12-3 or TRBV12-4 and TRBJ2-6; weak D call: TRBD1 (6 bases). The CDR3 totals 17 residues. With 5 bases removed from V and 10 bases from J, the gap between germline ends came to 24 bases. Here the CDR3 reads CASSPQTGTKGMNVLTF. The CDR3 coding sequence is TGTGCCAGCAGTCCCCAGACAGGAACGAAGGGGATGAACGTCCTGACTTTC.

There are a few counts of this clonotype. V gene TRBV20-1 combines with J gene TRBJ1-2; 8 bases are a match to TRBD1. V was clipped by 3 bases and J by 7 bases; unmatched bases: 4. The CDR3 runs to 12 residues. Germline CDR1 and CDR2: DFQATT and SNEGSKA (reference sequence). Written as DNA, the CDR3 is TGCAGTGCTAGTCAGGGGGCTCTTGGCTACACCTTC. It specifies CSASQGALGYTF.

This chain links TRBV9 with TRBJ1-1; D remains ambiguous. CDR1 SGDLS and CDR2 YYNGEE come from the germline V gene. This CDR3 has 13 amino acids. V dropped 3 bases and J dropped 4 bases, with 10 bases sitting between them. CDR3: CASSAQEFTEAFF. The CDR3 DNA follows: TGTGCCAGCAGCGCCCAGGAATTCACTGAAGCTTTCTTT.

The gene calls are TRBV12-3 or TRBV12-4 and TRBJ2-7; D tentatively reads TRBD1 or TRBD2 (5 bases each). Trimming pared 8 bases from V and 3 bases from J, leaving 17 bases between. The length of the CDR3 is 14 residues. CDR3 DNA: TGTGCCAGCGGCTCCGGCAGGGAGATCTACGAGCAGTACTTC. Amino acid sequence: CASGSGREIYEQYF.

The chain employs TRBV10-3 and TRBJ2-5; 11 bases line up with TRBD2. The CDR3 extends over 13 amino acids. Germline values: CDR1 ENHRY, CDR2 SYGVKD. Germline trimming cut 8 bases from V and 3 bases from J; bases unmatched to any gene: 2. The CDR3 DNA is TGTGCCATCGGGACTAGCGGAGAAGAGACCCAGTACTTC. Amino acids: CAIGTSGEETQYF.

The chain links TRBV11-2 to TRBJ1-1; no firm D call. The CDR3 is 15 amino acids. Trimming stripped 6 bases from V and 0 bases from J, with 14 bases between. Germline V gives CDR1 SGHAT, CDR2 FQNNGV. DNA for the CDR3: TGTGCCAGCAGTCCCGGGCTGAGGGTGAACACTGAAGCTTTCTTT. Its translation is CASSPGLRVNTEAFF.

The CDR3, as DNA: TGTGCCAGCAGCTTATCAGGGACTAGCTCCTATGGCTACACCTTC. This codes for CASSLSGTSSYGYTF. This chain connects TRBV7-9 to TRBJ1-2, with TRBD1 as a possible D gene (5 bases). Germline V lookup: CDR1 SEHNR, CDR2 FQNEAQ (reference sequence). Trimming took 2 bases from V and 4 from J, leaving 14 bases between them. The CDR3 has 15 residues. Based on the CDR3 plus reference TRBV7-9 and TRBJ1-2, the full variable domain is DTGVSQNPRHKITKRGQNVTFRCDPISEHNRLYWYRQTLGQGPEFLTYFQNEAQLEKSRLLSDRFSAERPKGSFSTLEIQRTEQGDSAMYLCASSLSGTSSYGYTFGSGTRLTVV.

This rearrangement joins TRBV20-1 to TRBJ2-5, with 10 bases that match TRBD2. The CDR3 is made up of 15 amino acids. CDR1 and CDR2 from the germline V gene are DFQATT and SNEGSKA (reference sequence). V lost 0 bases, J lost 5 bases, and 6 bases stayed unmatched. The CDR3 sequence is CSARDRAGGSETQYF. In nucleotides, the CDR3 is TGCAGTGCTAGAGATAGAGCGGGGGGGTCGGAGACCCAGTACTTC.

This clonotype appeared once. J is TRBJ1-4 and V is TRBV5-8; D is undetermined. From germline, CDR1 is SGHTS and CDR2 YDEGEE. CDR3 size: 15 residues. Trimming left V 0 bases short and J 8 bases short, with 14 bases between. The CDR3 DNA sequence: TGTGCCAGCAGCTTGGCGGGGAGGAGCCGGGAAAAACTGTTTTTT. Encoded protein: CASSLAGRSREKLFF.